Reported below is one T cell receptor (beta chain). Its cognate antigen is unknown. The data are from a study of OX40 agonist ivuxolimab in advanced cancers. Study context: Patients were dosed intravenously with ivuxolimab at 0.01 to 10 mg/kg every 2 weeks. General study points: At doses 0.1 to 3.0 mg/kg, CD4+ and CD8+ clones expanded.

Profiling relied on immunoSEQ multiplex PCR, and the TCRdb table lists in-frame clones only, not all of them. The data show under 25,000 clones, around 82% seen once. The germline V gene encodes CDR1 ENHRY and CDR2 SYGVKD. The CDR3 is made up of 14 amino acids. V was trimmed by 7 bases and J by 6 bases, leaving 18 bases between them. The material sequenced was CD4+ or CD8+ T cells sorted from blood, taken in a trial of the OX40 agonist ivuxolimab. The receptor comes from an adult with an advanced solid tumor such as melanoma, head and neck, liver or kidney cancer. This chain connects TRBV10-3 to TRBJ1-1; D is uncertain. The CDR3: CAITPLGDVAEAFF. Here the CDR3 DNA reads TGTGCCATCACCCCGTTAGGCGATGTGGCTGAAGCTTTCTTT.